The source of this TCR beta chain is a study of blood T cell repertoires in COVID-19. Study background: Specimens from acute and convalescent COVID-19 originated in the United States, Italy and Spain. Sample material is recorded as cDNA or gDNA derived from T cells, B-cell-depleted T cells, or PBMCs.

The CDR3 runs 15 residues. Germline values: CDR1 SNHLY, CDR2 FYNNEI. With 3 bases clipped from V and 7 bases from J, the junction kept 2 bases outside the gene matches. In this sample, this clone turned up once. Authors' data handling: How many nucleated cells were present was estimated from reference gene primer amplification. Using immunoSEQ multiplex PCR, the repertoire was profiled, and TCRdb retains in-frame clones only, with some absent. Clone size and the V and J calls come from that table; the DNA yielded D and trimming. This table holds 120,000 or so clones, approximately 87% found once. This receptor was obtained from a woman aged 70-85 years with acute or convalescent COVID-19. V and J are TRBV2 and TRBJ2-1; TRBD2 matches 14 bases. Specimen: peripheral blood. CDR3 sequence (DNA): TGTGCCAGCAGTGAGACTAGCGGGGGGGTGAATGAGCAGTTCTTC. Translation: CASSETSGGVNEQFF.